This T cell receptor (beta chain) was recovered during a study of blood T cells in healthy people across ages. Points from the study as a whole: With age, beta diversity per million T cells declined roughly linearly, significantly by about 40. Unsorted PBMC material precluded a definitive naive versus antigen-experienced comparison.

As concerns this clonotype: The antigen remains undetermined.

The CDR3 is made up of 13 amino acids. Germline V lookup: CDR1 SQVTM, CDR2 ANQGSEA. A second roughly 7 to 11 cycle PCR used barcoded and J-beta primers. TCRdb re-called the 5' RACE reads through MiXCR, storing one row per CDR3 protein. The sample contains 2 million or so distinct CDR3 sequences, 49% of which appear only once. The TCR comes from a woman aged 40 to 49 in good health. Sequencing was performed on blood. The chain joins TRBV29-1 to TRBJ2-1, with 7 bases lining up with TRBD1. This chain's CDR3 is CTTKVAGGNEQFF. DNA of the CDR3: TGCACCACTAAGGTCGCAGGGGGCAATGAGCAGTTCTTC.